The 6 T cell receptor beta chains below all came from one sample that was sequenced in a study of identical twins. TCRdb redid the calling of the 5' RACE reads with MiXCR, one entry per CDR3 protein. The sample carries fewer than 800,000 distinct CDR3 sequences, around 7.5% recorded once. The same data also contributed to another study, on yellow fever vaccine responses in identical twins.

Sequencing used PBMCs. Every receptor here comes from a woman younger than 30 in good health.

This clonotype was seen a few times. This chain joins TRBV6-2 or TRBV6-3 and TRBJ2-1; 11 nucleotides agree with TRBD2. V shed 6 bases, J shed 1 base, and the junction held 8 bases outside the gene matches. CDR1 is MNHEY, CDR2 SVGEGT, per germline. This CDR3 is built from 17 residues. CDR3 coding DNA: TGTGCCAGCAGACCCGGACTAGCGGGCATGTCCTACAATGAGCAGTTCTTC. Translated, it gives CASRPGLAGMSYNEQFF.

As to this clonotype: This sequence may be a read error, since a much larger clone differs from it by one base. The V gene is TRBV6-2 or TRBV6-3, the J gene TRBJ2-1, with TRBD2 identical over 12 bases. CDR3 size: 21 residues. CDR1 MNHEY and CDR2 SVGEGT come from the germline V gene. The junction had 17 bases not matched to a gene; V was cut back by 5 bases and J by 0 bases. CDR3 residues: CASSLLASGRVQRGSYNEQFF. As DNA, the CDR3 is TGTGCCAGCAGTCTACTAGCTAGCGGGAGGGTCCAAAGGGGCTCCTACAATGAGCAGTTCTTC.

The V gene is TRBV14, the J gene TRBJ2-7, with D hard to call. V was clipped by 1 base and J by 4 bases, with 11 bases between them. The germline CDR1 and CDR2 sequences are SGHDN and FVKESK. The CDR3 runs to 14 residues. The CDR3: CASSQVKGGYEQYF. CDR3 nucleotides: TGTGCCAGCAGCCAAGTTAAGGGTGGGTACGAGCAGTACTTC.

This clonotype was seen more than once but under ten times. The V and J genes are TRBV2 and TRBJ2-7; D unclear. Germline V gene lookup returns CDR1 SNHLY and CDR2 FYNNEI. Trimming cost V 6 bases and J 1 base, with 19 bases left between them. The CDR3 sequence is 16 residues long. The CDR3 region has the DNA TGTGCCAGCAGATTTGTAGAACTAACCCGGTCCTACGAGCAGTACTTC. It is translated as CASRFVELTRSYEQYF.

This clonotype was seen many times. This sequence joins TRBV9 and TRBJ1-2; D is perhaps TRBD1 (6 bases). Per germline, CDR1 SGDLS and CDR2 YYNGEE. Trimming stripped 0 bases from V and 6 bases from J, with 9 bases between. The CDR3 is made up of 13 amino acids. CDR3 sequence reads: CASSVVGTNGYTF. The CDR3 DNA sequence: TGTGCCAGCAGCGTAGTCGGGACAAATGGCTACACCTTC.

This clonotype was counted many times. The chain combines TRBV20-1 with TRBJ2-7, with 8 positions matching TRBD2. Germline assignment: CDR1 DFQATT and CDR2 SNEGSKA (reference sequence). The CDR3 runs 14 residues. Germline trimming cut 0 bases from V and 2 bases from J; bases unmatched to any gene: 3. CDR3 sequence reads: CSARDQAGAYEQYF. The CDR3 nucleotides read TGCAGTGCTAGAGATCAAGCGGGAGCCTACGAGCAGTACTTC.